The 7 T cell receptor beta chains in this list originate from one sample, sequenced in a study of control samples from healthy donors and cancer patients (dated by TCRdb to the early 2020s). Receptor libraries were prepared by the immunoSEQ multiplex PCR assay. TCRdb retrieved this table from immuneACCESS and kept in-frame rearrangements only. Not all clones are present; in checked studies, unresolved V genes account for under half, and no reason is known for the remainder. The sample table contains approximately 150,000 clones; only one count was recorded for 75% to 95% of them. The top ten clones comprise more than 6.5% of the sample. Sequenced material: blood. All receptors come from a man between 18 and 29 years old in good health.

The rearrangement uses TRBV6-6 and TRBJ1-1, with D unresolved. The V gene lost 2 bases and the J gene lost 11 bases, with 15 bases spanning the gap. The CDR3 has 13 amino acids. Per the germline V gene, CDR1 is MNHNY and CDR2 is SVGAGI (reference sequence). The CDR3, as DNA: TGTGCCAGCAGTTACCTCGACGGGCGACTGGCTTTCTTT. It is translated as CASSYLDGRLAFF.

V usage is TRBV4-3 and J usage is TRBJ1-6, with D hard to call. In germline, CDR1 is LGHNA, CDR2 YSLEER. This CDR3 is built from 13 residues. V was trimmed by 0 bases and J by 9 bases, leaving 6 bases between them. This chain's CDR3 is CASSQDPSSPLHF. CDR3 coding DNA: TGCGCCAGCAGCCAAGATCCCAGTTCACCCCTCCACTTT.

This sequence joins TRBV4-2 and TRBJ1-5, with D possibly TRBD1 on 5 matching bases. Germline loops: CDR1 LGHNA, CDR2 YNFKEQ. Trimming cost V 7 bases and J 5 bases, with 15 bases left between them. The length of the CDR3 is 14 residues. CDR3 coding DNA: TGTGCCAGCACCCCCGGGACCCGGGATCAGCCCCAGCATTTT. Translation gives CASTPGTRDQPQHF.

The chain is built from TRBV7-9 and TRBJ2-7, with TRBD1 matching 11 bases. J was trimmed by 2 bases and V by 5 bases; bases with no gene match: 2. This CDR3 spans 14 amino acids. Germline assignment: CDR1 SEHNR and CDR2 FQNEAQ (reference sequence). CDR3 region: CASSGTGGAYEQYF. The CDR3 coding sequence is TGTGCCAGCAGCGGGACAGGGGGGGCCTACGAGCAGTACTTC.

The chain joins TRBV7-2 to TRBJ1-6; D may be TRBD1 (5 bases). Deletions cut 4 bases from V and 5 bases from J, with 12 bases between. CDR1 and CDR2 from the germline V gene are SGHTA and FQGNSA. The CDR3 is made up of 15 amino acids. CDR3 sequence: CASSWQGGDNSPLHF. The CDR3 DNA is TGTGCCAGCAGCTGGCAGGGTGGGGATAATTCACCCCTCCACTTT.

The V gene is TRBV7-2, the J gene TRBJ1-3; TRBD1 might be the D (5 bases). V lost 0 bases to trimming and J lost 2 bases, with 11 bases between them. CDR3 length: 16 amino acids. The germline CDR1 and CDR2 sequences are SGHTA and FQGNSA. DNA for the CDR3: TGTGCCAGCAGCTTAGCAGGGGTGGGTACTGGAAACACCATATATTTT. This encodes CASSLAGVGTGNTIYF.

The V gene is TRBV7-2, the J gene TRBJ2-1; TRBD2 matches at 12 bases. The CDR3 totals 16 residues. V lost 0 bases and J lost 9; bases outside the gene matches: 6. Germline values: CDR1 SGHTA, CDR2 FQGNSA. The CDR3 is CASSLAQTSGGSEQFF. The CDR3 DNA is TGTGCCAGCAGCTTAGCCCAGACTAGCGGGGGTAGTGAGCAGTTCTTC. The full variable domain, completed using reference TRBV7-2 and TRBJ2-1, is GAGVSQSPSNKVTEKGKDVELRCDPISGHTALYWYRQSLGQGLEFLIYFQGNSAPDKSGLPSDRFSAERTGGSVSTLTIQRTQQEDSAVYLCASSLAQTSGGSEQFFGPGTRLTVL.